One and the same sample provided the 26 T cell receptor beta chains below, sequenced in a study of siplizumab effects on memory and regulatory T cells. The protocol was immunoSEQ multiplex PCR, while the TCRdb copy is restricted to in-frame clones and leaves out a portion. The data show around 82,000 clones, around 93% seen once. Sequenced: CD8+ T cells sorted from blood. The receptors were sampled from a human donor in good health.

The chain combines TRBV6-5 with TRBJ2-7, with 10 bases that match TRBD1. CDR3 size: 15 residues. The trim removed 0 bases at V and 4 bases at J, leaving 3 bases unmatched. Germline V gene sequence: CDR1 MNHEY, CDR2 SVGAGI. The CDR3 sequence is CASSYSGQGIYEQYF. In nucleotides, the CDR3 is TGTGCCAGCAGTTACTCGGGACAGGGGATATACGAGCAGTACTTC.

The V and J genes are TRBV6-5 and TRBJ1-1; D call uncertain. The germline CDR1 and CDR2 sequences are MNHEY and SVGAGI. Trimming removed 8 bases at V and 5 bases at J, with 18 bases between. This CDR3 has 14 amino acids. The CDR3 protein is CASRAGSGVTEAFF. The DNA for the CDR3 is TGTGCCAGCCGGGCAGGTAGTGGTGTAACTGAAGCTTTCTTT.

CDR3 nucleotide sequence: TGCGCCAGCAGCGCCAACCCCAGCGGCGAGCAGTACTTC. Translated: CASSANPSGEQYF. The V and J genes are TRBV5-1 and TRBJ2-7; D perhaps matches TRBD2 (5 bases). The CDR3 runs 13 residues. CDR1 and CDR2 from the germline V gene are SGHRS and YFSETQ. The germline V and J ends were trimmed by 4 bases and 6 bases, with 14 bases remaining between them.

The chain joins TRBV5-1 to TRBJ1-1; D remains unclear. This CDR3 is built from 15 residues. Trimming pared 1 base from V and 3 bases from J, leaving 13 bases between. In germline, CDR1 is SGHRS, CDR2 YFSETQ. The CDR3 sequence: CASSLYPGWDTEAFF. The CDR3 DNA is TGCGCCAGCAGCTTGTACCCGGGTTGGGACACTGAAGCTTTCTTT.

The chain recombines TRBV19 with TRBJ2-2; D tentatively reads TRBD1 or TRBD2 (5 bases each). Germline CDR1 and CDR2: LNHDA and SQIVND (reference sequence). With 8 bases removed from V and 6 bases from J, the gap between germline ends came to 10 bases. There are 12 residues in the CDR3. Written as DNA, the CDR3 is TGTGCCAGTCTCAAGGGACCCGGGGAGCTGTTTTTT. The encoded protein is CASLKGPGELFF.

This chain links TRBV5-6 with TRBJ2-7; no clear D. The V end lost 4 bases, the J end lost 2 bases, and 4 bases lay between the germline ends. Germline V gene lookup returns CDR1 SGHDT and CDR2 YYEEEE. The CDR3 extends over 11 amino acids. CDR3 nucleotides: TGTGCCAGCAGCCAAACCTACGAGCAGTACTTC. Translation: CASSQTYEQYF. The full variable domain, completed using reference TRBV5-6 and TRBJ2-7, is DAGVTQSPTHLIKTRGQQVTLRCSPKSGHDTVSWYQQALGQGPQFIFQYYEEEERQRGNFPDRFSGHQFPNYSSELNVNALLLGDSALYLCASSQTYEQYFGPGTRLTVT.

In regard to this clone: The same CDR3 also results from other DNA sequences found in this sample. This chain joins TRBV19 and TRBJ2-2; no firm D call. CDR1 and CDR2 (germline): LNHDA, SQIVND (reference sequence). There are 12 residues in the CDR3. V shed 2 bases and J shed 5 bases, with 3 bases lying between them. The CDR3 sequence is CASSIPTGELFF. The CDR3 coding sequence is TGTGCCAGTAGTATACCTACCGGGGAGCTGTTTTTT.

Here the CDR3 reads CASSASGGPGETQYF. The CDR3 DNA follows: TGTGCCAGCAGCGCCTCCGGGGGGCCCGGAGAGACCCAGTACTTC. The gene calls are TRBV9 and TRBJ2-5; D is perhaps TRBD2 (7 bases). The V and J ends lost 3 bases and 4 bases respectively, with 16 bases between them. The CDR3 length is 15 residues. Germline loops: CDR1 SGDLS, CDR2 YYNGEE.

CDR3 bases: TGTGCCTGGAGTGTAGGTGAGGGGGCCTACGAGCAGTACTTC. It is translated as CAWSVGEGAYEQYF. V is TRBV30 and J is TRBJ2-7, with TRBD1 as a possible D gene (6 bases). Germline V CDR1 and CDR2: GTSNPN, SVGIG (reference sequence). V was cut by 0 bases and J by 2 bases, with 11 bases left in between. The length of the CDR3 is 14 residues. Variable domain in full (rest from reference TRBV30 and TRBJ2-7): SQTIHQWPATLVQPVGSPLSLECTVEGTSNPNLYWYRQAAGRGLQLLFYSVGIGQISSEVPQNLSASRPQDRQFILSSKKLLLSDSGFYLCAWSVGEGAYEQYFGPGTRLTVT.

This clone occurred once. The rearrangement links TRBV19 to TRBJ2-7; D is perhaps TRBD2 (7 bases). CDR1 is LNHDA and CDR2 is SQIVND in the germline V gene (reference sequence). Trimming shortened V by 1 base and J by 0 bases, and 13 bases separated the two germline ends. The CDR3 runs 16 residues. In DNA form, the CDR3 reads TGTGCCAGTAGTATAGGTGGCGGGGGCCTCTCCTACGAGCAGTACTTC. Amino acid sequence: CASSIGGGGLSYEQYF.

V usage is TRBV9 and J usage is TRBJ2-1, with D possibly matching TRBD1 (6 bases). The CDR3 loop spans 15 amino acids. Germline V lookup: CDR1 SGDLS, CDR2 YYNGEE. V lost 1 base and J lost 0, with 8 bases in between. The CDR3 DNA is TGTGCCAGCAGCGTATCAGGGGTCTCCTACAATGAGCAGTTCTTC. Protein sequence: CASSVSGVSYNEQFF.

The V call is TRBV11-1, the J call TRBJ2-4; maybe TRBD2 (5 bases). V lost 5 bases and J lost 3, with 14 bases in between. This CDR3 contains 15 residues. In germline, CDR1 is SGHAT, CDR2 FQDESV (reference sequence). Here the CDR3 DNA reads TGTGCCAGCAGCCCCGGTAGCGTCGGCAAAAACATTCAGTACTTC. Its translation: CASSPGSVGKNIQYF. The entire variable domain, with the rest obtained from reference TRBV11-1 and TRBJ2-4, is as follows: EAEVAQSPRYKITEKSQAVAFWCDPISGHATLYWYRQILGQGPELLVQFQDESVVDDSQLPKDRFSAERLKGVDSTLKIQPAELGDSAMYLCASSPGSVGKNIQYFGAGTRLSVL.

This CDR3 reads CASSFGGNYEQYF. CDR3 coding DNA: TGTGCCAGCAGCTTTGGAGGGAACTACGAGCAGTACTTC. The chain links TRBV7-6 to TRBJ2-7; D might be TRBD2 (6 bases). The V end was cut by 3 bases, the J end by 3 bases, with 9 bases between. CDR3 length: 13 residues. Germline assignment: CDR1 SGHVS and CDR2 FNYEAQ.

The gene calls are TRBV4-3 and TRBJ1-5, with D maybe TRBD1 (6 bases). The CDR3 runs 15 residues. The germline V and J ends were trimmed by 0 bases and 5 bases, with 11 bases remaining between them. Germline V gene lookup returns CDR1 LGHNA and CDR2 YSLEER. CDR3 amino acids: CASSQDLSGDQPQHF. The CDR3 DNA follows: TGCGCCAGCAGCCAAGATTTGTCAGGGGATCAGCCCCAGCATTTT.

The J gene is TRBJ2-1, the V gene TRBV18; D possibly uses TRBD1 or TRBD2 (7 bases each). Trimming shortened V by 6 bases and J by 1 base, and 16 bases separated the two germline ends. This CDR3 has 16 amino acids. CDR1 and CDR2 from the germline V gene are KGHSH and LQKENI. CDR3 nucleotides: TGTGCCAGCTCGTTTTCGGGGGGACAGTCCTACAATGAGCAGTTCTTC. Translating gives CASSFSGGQSYNEQFF.

The chain employs TRBV6-1 and TRBJ1-3, with D unclear. The germline V and J ends were trimmed by 2 bases and 1 base, with 9 bases remaining between them. CDR3 size: 15 residues. CDR1 and CDR2 from the germline V gene are MNHNS and SASEGT. CDR3 sequence: CASSESAQSGNTIYF. As DNA, the CDR3 is TGTGCCAGCAGTGAAAGCGCCCAATCTGGAAACACCATATATTTT.

The rearrangement uses TRBV5-6 and TRBJ2-7; D call uncertain. There are 16 residues in the CDR3. V was pared by 3 bases and J by 2 bases, with 18 bases between. Germline-derived CDR1 and CDR2 are SGHDT and YYEEEE. CDR3 DNA: TGTGCCAGCAGCTCGACCCAAAAACTCCTTCCCTACGAGCAGTACTTC. Protein product: CASSSTQKLLPYEQYF.

The V call is TRBV2, the J call TRBJ1-4; D might be TRBD1 (5 bases). The CDR3 spans 16 residues. V was trimmed by 7 bases and J by 3 bases, leaving 18 bases between them. Germline V lookup: CDR1 SNHLY, CDR2 FYNNEI. As DNA, the CDR3 is TGTGCCAGCACCGAGGCTGCAGGGCGACCTAATGAAAAACTGTTTTTT. Its protein product is CASTEAAGRPNEKLFF.

The genes are TRBV28 and TRBJ1-1, with a tentative D call TRBD1 (6 bases). V lost 2 bases and J lost 0, with 10 bases in between. This CDR3 has 15 amino acids. Looked up from germline, CDR1 is MDHEN and CDR2 is SYDVKM. The CDR3 reads CASSLGGFMNTEAFF. Here the CDR3 DNA reads TGTGCCAGCAGTTTAGGGGGCTTTATGAACACTGAAGCTTTCTTT.

The chain is built from TRBV30 and TRBJ2-5; tentatively, D is TRBD1 (6 bases). The J call may be mistaken, given a closer DNA end match to TRBJ2-7. The CDR3 has 14 amino acids. The germline V gene encodes CDR1 GTSNPN and CDR2 SVGIG (reference sequence). CDR3: CAWTVGDISYEQYF. CDR3 in DNA: TGTGCCTGGACGGTCGGGGACATCTCCTACGAGCAGTACTTC.

This chain joins TRBV27 and TRBJ2-1, with D possibly called TRBD1 or TRBD2 (5 bases each). Looked up from germline, CDR1 is MNHEY and CDR2 is SMNVEV (reference sequence). The CDR3 extends over 15 amino acids. Trimming removed 6 bases from V and 0 bases from J, with 12 bases in between. CDR3 loop: CASRGSGSSYNEQFF. The CDR3 DNA sequence: TGTGCCAGCAGAGGATCAGGGAGCTCCTACAATGAGCAGTTCTTC.

V gene TRBV30 combines with J gene TRBJ1-3, with unresolved D. The CDR3 length is 13 residues. V was cut by 2 bases and J by 0 bases, with 5 bases left in between. CDR1 and CDR2 from the germline V gene are GTSNPN and SVGIG (reference sequence). DNA for the CDR3: TGTGCCTGGAGTCCGAACTCTGGAAACACCATATATTTT. Translating it yields CAWSPNSGNTIYF.

This chain links TRBV15 with TRBJ1-4; the match to TRBD1 covers 7 bases. The germline gives CDR1 LNHNV, CDR2 YYDKDF (reference sequence). The CDR3 runs 17 residues. The ends lost 3 bases at V and 7 bases at J; junction bases unmatched: 14. Here the CDR3 reads CATSSVLTGDSGEKLFF. The CDR3 DNA reads as TGTGCCACCAGCAGCGTTTTAACAGGGGATTCGGGTGAAAAACTGTTTTTT.

The chain has TRBV11-2 and TRBJ2-3; D is ambiguous. Trimming stripped 2 bases from V and 0 bases from J, with 9 bases between. Germline V lookup: CDR1 SGHAT, CDR2 FQNNGV. The CDR3 consists of 15 residues. The CDR3 nucleotides are TGTGCCAGCAGCTTACTCTGGCCGAGCACAGATACGCAGTATTTT. It is translated as CASSLLWPSTDTQYF.

Remarks on this clone: Other DNA sequences in the same sample also yield this CDR3. This chain links TRBV4-2 with TRBJ1-1, with D perhaps matching TRBD1 (5 bases). CDR3 size: 12 residues. Trimming shortened V by 1 base and J by 6 bases, and 6 bases separated the two germline ends. The germline gives CDR1 LGHNA, CDR2 YNFKEQ. The CDR3 DNA is TGTGCCAGCAGCCAAGGGGGGTCTGAAGCTTTCTTT. Translation gives CASSQGGSEAFF.

The chain combines TRBV25-1 with TRBJ1-2, with no clear D. CDR1 is MGHDK and CDR2 is SYGVNS in the germline V gene. This CDR3 spans 15 amino acids. The V gene lost 3 bases and the J gene lost 4 bases, with 15 bases spanning the gap. The CDR3 DNA reads as TGTGCCAGCAGTGATAACCAGCCCCCAAGCTATGGCTACACCTTC. Amino acids: CASSDNQPPSYGYTF.